This T cell receptor beta chain is from a study of response to subunit inactivated influenza vaccine. Broader study findings: The authors suggested that few new T cells are recruited per seasonal influenza vaccination.

The CDR3 is made up of 15 amino acids. Trimming at V came to 2 bases and at J to 7 bases, leaving 10 bases not matched to a gene. The germline V gene encodes CDR1 SGHDT and CDR2 YYEEEE. MiXCR, applied by TCRdb to the RT-PCR reads, yields one record per CDR3 protein. The sample holds more than 550,000 distinct CDR3 sequences, roughly 12% seen once. About this clonotype: Its antigen is currently unknown.

The receptor was isolated from a man aged 45-65 years who received an inactivated influenza vaccine. The V call is TRBV5-6, the J call TRBJ2-7; TRBD1 matches 9 bases. Source: PBMCs from blood, taken on the day of vaccination. CDR3 region: CASSFWTGARGEQYF. The CDR3 DNA follows: TGTGCCAGCAGCTTTTGGACAGGGGCCAGAGGGGAGCAGTACTTC.